Sequencing of this TCR beta chain was carried out in a study of T cell responses to AZD1222 COVID-19 vaccine. This table comes from immunoSEQ multiplex PCR, and its TCRdb copy is limited to in-frame clones, with some not included. The sample contains 150,000 to 160,000 clones, about 92% of which appear only once. For this clone: Its antigen remains unknown.

Trimming removed 0 bases from V and 1 base from J, with 7 bases in between. The germline V gene has CDR1 SGDLS and CDR2 YYNGEE. CDR3 size: 14 residues. Study outcomes and limitations: Among those given AZD1222, only 6 or 7 were seropositive at baseline. Donors, mostly white British, included more females; clonal diversity was possibly underestimated.

J is TRBJ1-1 and V is TRBV9, with D hard to call. This receptor was identified in an adult in good health. Sample: peripheral blood, taken on day 0 of AZD1222 vaccination. As DNA, the CDR3 is TGTGCCAGCAGCGTAGCTCTGGAGAACACTGAAGCTTTCTTT. Its protein product is CASSVALENTEAFF.